The 31 T cell receptor beta chains presented below share a single source sample, sequenced in a study of CD8+CD57+ T cells in acquired aplastic anemia. According to the study, genomic DNA was the template for TCR beta VDJ and CDR3 profiling. TCRdb passed the reads through MiXCR, listing each CDR3 protein once. The sample includes 150,000 to 180,000 distinct CDR3 sequences, about 48% of them seen just once. Patients sequenced had flow cytometry evidence of CD8+CD57+ cell expansion. The sequencing sample was made of sorted CD4+, CD8+, or CD8+CD57+ T cells (not recorded which) from PBMCs. Receptor source: a human donor with aplastic anemia.

The genes are TRBV19 and TRBJ1-1; D not certain. Germline assignment: CDR1 LNHDA and CDR2 SQIVND (reference sequence). V was cut by 10 bases and J by 0 bases, with 18 bases left in between. The CDR3 runs to 15 residues. The CDR3 coding sequence is TGTGCCACCAAGGAGGTTGGGGAACTGAACACTGAAGCTTTCTTT. Residues: CATKEVGELNTEAFF. Full variable domain (rest looked up from reference TRBV19 and TRBJ1-1): DGGITQSPKYLFRKEGQNVTLSCEQNLNHDAMYWYRQDPGQGLRLIYYSQIVNDFQKGDIAEGYSVSREKKESFPLTVTSAQKNPTAFYLCATKEVGELNTEAFFGQGTRLTVV.

This clonotype was seen a few times. A much larger clone lies one base from this, so it may be a read error. The J gene is TRBJ2-2, the V gene TRBV25-1; possibly TRBD2 for D (5 bases). Germline V gene lookup returns CDR1 MGHDK and CDR2 SYGVNS. The CDR3 is made up of 15 amino acids. Trimming cost V 4 bases and J 6 bases, with 15 bases left between them. This CDR3 is CASSGDEGRPGELFF. DNA for the CDR3: TGTGCCAGCAGTGGAGACGAAGGGAGACCCGGGGAGCTGTTTTTT.

This clonotype was seen a few times. This sequence joins TRBV29-1 and TRBJ1-5, with 8 nucleotides matching TRBD1. CDR1 is SQVTM and CDR2 is ANQGSEA in the germline V gene. The ends lost 7 bases at V and 2 bases at J; junction bases unmatched: 4. The CDR3 has 13 residues. DNA of the CDR3: TGCAGCGCGACAGGGGTAGGCAATCAGCCCCAGCATTTT. As protein: CSATGVGNQPQHF.

The V call is TRBV5-1, the J call TRBJ2-7; TRBD1 or TRBD2 may be the D gene (5 bases each). The length of the CDR3 is 15 residues. Germline V gene sequence: CDR1 SGHRS, CDR2 YFSETQ. The V and J ends lost 1 base and 0 bases respectively, with 11 bases between them. The CDR3 DNA reads TGCGCCAGCAGCTTGCTGGGGACCTACTCCTACGAGCAGTACTTC. Protein sequence: CASSLLGTYSYEQYF.

The chain couples TRBV29-1 to TRBJ2-5; 9 bases are a match to TRBD1. The CDR3 extends over 13 amino acids. Germline lookup yields CDR1 SQVTM and CDR2 ANQGSEA. After removal of 7 bases from V and 5 bases from J, the junction contained 8 bases not matched to a gene. The CDR3 DNA reads as TGCAGCGGTGGACAGGGGAATCCGGAGACCCAGTACTTC. Translation gives CSGGQGNPETQYF.

This clonotype was found many times. The chain combines TRBV9 with TRBJ2-3, with TRBD2 matching over 7 bases. CDR1 SGDLS and CDR2 YYNGEE come from the germline V gene. The J segment lost 5 bases and the V segment lost 0 bases, leaving 3 bases of the junction unmatched. The CDR3 has 14 amino acids. The CDR3 DNA sequence: TGTGCCAGCAGCGTAGGTCGGGGGGTAGATACGCAGTATTTT. It translates to CASSVGRGVDTQYF.

V is TRBV2 and J is TRBJ2-1; 7 nucleotides match TRBD2. V was pared by 7 bases and J by 8 bases, with 11 bases of the junction left unmatched. This CDR3 is 14 amino acids long. CDR1 and CDR2 (germline): SNHLY, FYNNEI. This CDR3 is CASTLGGGPDEQFF. As DNA, the CDR3 is TGTGCCAGCACCCTGGGGGGAGGGCCGGATGAGCAGTTCTTC.

The chain is built from TRBV6-1 and TRBJ1-6; D remains ambiguous. The CDR3 extends over 14 amino acids. Germline V lookup: CDR1 MNHNS, CDR2 SASEGT. V lost 2 bases to trimming and J lost 5 bases, with 7 bases between them. CDR3 protein: CASSERGNNSPLHF. The DNA of the CDR3 is TGTGCCAGCAGTGAACGAGGGAATAATTCACCCCTCCACTTT.

This chain joins TRBV15 and TRBJ2-4; 8 positions match TRBD1. Germline V gene lookup returns CDR1 LNHNV and CDR2 YYDKDF (reference sequence). With V trimmed by 4 bases and J by 15 bases, 11 bases remained unmatched. CDR3 size: 13 residues. The CDR3 is CATSISLSGQGYF. The CDR3 DNA reads TGTGCCACCAGCATAAGTTTAAGCGGACAGGGGTACTTC. The complete variable domain, with remaining parts taken from reference TRBV15 and TRBJ2-4, reads DAMVIQNPRYQVTQFGKPVTLSCSQTLNHNVMYWYQQKSSQAPKLLFHYYDKDFNNEADTPDNFQSRRPNTSFCFLDIRSPGLGDTAMYLCATSISLSGQGYFGAGTRLSVL.

This clonotype was observed a single time. A read error may be the cause here, since a much bigger clone is one base away. The chain joins TRBV6-2 or TRBV6-3 to TRBJ2-2; 11 positions match TRBD1. This CDR3 region has 15 residues. In germline, CDR1 is MNHEY, CDR2 SVGEGT. The CDR3 sequence: CASTLDRGHNGELSF. Here the CDR3 DNA reads TGTGCCAGCACCTTGGACAGGGGGCATAACGGGGAGCTGTCTTTT.

This clonotype came up once. The chain couples TRBV24-1 to TRBJ2-1; the D gene is possibly TRBD2 (6 bases). The V end lost 6 bases, the J end lost 6 bases, and 14 bases lay between the germline ends. This CDR3 has 14 residues. The germline gives CDR1 KGHDR, CDR2 SFDVKD. The CDR3 nucleotides read TGTGCCACCAGTACGGGGGAGCCTGGCAATGAGCAGTTCTTC. Translating it yields CATSTGEPGNEQFF.

In the case of this clonotype: A much larger clonotype is one base distant, so this may be a read error. Since the CDR3 does not end with the conserved phenylalanine or tryptophan, this likely comes from a read error. The V gene is TRBV27, the J gene TRBJ2-7; TRBD1 is a possible D gene (5 bases). CDR3 length equals 14 residues. V shed 4 bases and J shed 2 bases, with 12 bases lying between them. The germline V gene encodes CDR1 MNHEY and CDR2 SMNVEV (reference sequence). The CDR3 loop reads CASSYTGATYEQYL. In DNA, the CDR3 is TGTGCCAGCAGTTATACAGGAGCTACCTACGAGCAGTACCTC.

This clonotype has a count of ten or more. J is TRBJ2-3 and V is TRBV4-3; 11 bases fit TRBD2. There are 18 residues in the CDR3. The trim removed 0 bases at V and 3 bases at J, leaving 8 bases unmatched. Germline CDR1 and CDR2: LGHNA and YSLEER. The CDR3 spells CASSQDGPSGGPTDTQYF. As DNA, the CDR3 is TGCGCCAGCAGCCAAGATGGGCCTAGCGGGGGGCCGACAGATACGCAGTATTTT.

This clonotype was counted between two and nine times. The chain carries TRBV6-1 and TRBJ2-6; the match to TRBD1 covers 8 bases. V shed 4 bases, J shed 2 bases, and the junction held 4 bases outside the gene matches. The CDR3 is 16 residues long. CDR1 is MNHNS and CDR2 is SASEGT in the germline V gene. The CDR3 DNA reads as TGTGCCAGCAGTGTTACAGGGGGTGCTGGGGCCAACGTCCTGACTTTC. Its protein is CASSVTGGAGANVLTF.

The table lists this clonotype with a few counts. Germline and junction disagree at one end, which may indicate a read error. This chain joins TRBV20-1 and TRBJ1-5, with TRBD1 as a possible D gene (5 bases). CDR3 size: 13 residues. Looked up from germline, CDR1 is DFQATT and CDR2 is SNEGSKA (reference sequence). The CDR3 nucleotides are TGCAGCGCTAAGCAGGACACGGTACAGCCCCAGCATTTT. Translating gives CSAKQDTVQPQHF.

Ten or more counts support this clonotype. The genes are TRBV29-1 and TRBJ2-2; 7 bases line up with TRBD2. Germline lookup yields CDR1 SQVTM and CDR2 ANQGSEA. The length of the CDR3 is 13 residues. Losses at the gene ends were 3 bases for V and 5 bases for J; bases not matched to a gene: 3. The DNA for the CDR3 is TGCAGCGTTGATTGGCGGGGGACCGGGGAGCTGTTTTTT. Translated, it gives CSVDWRGTGELFF.

The chain combines TRBV6-1 with TRBJ2-5, with 10 nucleotides matching TRBD1. This CDR3 has 14 residues. Germline CDR1 MNHNS, CDR2 SASEGT. Trimming took 8 bases from V and 4 from J; bases not matched to a gene: 7. In DNA form, the CDR3 reads TGTGCCAGCGGAAACCGGGACAGGGGAGAGACCCAGTACTTC. This codes for CASGNRDRGETQYF.

The chain combines TRBV19 with TRBJ2-7; 10 positions agree with TRBD1. The CDR3 extends over 15 amino acids. The junction had 5 bases not matched to a gene; V was cut back by 5 bases and J by 1 base. Germline CDR1 and CDR2: LNHDA and SQIVND (reference sequence). CDR3 protein: CASSERGQGSYEQYF. The DNA for the CDR3 is TGTGCCAGTAGTGAGAGGGGACAGGGGTCCTACGAGCAGTACTTC.

The gene calls are TRBV19 and TRBJ2-7; weak D call: TRBD1 (6 bases). V lost 8 bases to trimming and J lost 2 bases, with 16 bases between them. The germline gives CDR1 LNHDA, CDR2 SQIVND (reference sequence). The CDR3 sequence is 14 residues long. The CDR3 region has the DNA TGTGCCAGTGGGTTCACAGGGTACCCCTACGAGCAGTACTTC. It specifies CASGFTGYPYEQYF.

The rearrangement links TRBV7-6 to TRBJ2-1, with 8 bases fitting TRBD1. This CDR3 is 14 amino acids long. After removal of 5 bases from V and 7 bases from J, the junction contained 7 bases not matched to a gene. CDR1 and CDR2 from the germline V gene are SGHVS and FNYEAQ. The CDR3 here is CASSVGQGANEQFF. CDR3 DNA sequence: TGTGCCAGCAGCGTTGGGCAGGGGGCAAATGAGCAGTTCTTC.

The V and J genes are TRBV19 and TRBJ2-7, with D unresolved. The CDR3 sequence is 11 residues long. Germline V gene data show CDR1 as LNHDA and CDR2 as SQIVND (reference sequence). V lost 4 bases, J lost 6 bases, and 7 bases lay in between. In DNA, the CDR3 is TGTGCCAGTAGTACGGTCGGCGAGCAGTACTTC. Translating gives CASSTVGEQYF.

The chain employs TRBV9 and TRBJ1-1; 8 bases are shared with TRBD1. Trimming removed 6 bases from V and 9 bases from J; junction bases left unmatched: 16. CDR1 and CDR2 (germline): SGDLS, YYNGEE. The length of the CDR3 is 15 residues. The CDR3 is CASTTGTGQPGKAFF. CDR3 DNA sequence: TGTGCCAGCACCACCGGGACAGGTCAACCCGGAAAAGCTTTCTTT.

The chain recombines TRBV19 with TRBJ2-2; D not resolved. Between the trimmed V and J ends, which lost 3 bases and 6 bases, there was a span of 11 bases. CDR3 length: 14 residues. Germline CDR1 LNHDA, CDR2 SQIVND (reference sequence). The CDR3 DNA reads TGTGCCAGTAGTATGAATCTGGTAGCCGGGGAGCTGTTTTTT. It is translated as CASSMNLVAGELFF.

The V and J genes are TRBV10-3 and TRBJ1-6; 7 bases agree with TRBD1. This CDR3 region has 13 residues. The V segment lost 7 bases and the J segment 7 bases; nucleotides outside the gene matches: 4. Germline CDR1 ENHRY, CDR2 SYGVKD. The CDR3: CAITQGGNSPLHF. CDR3 in DNA: TGTGCCATCACCCAGGGGGGGAATTCACCCCTCCACTTT.

The rearrangement joins TRBV5-1 to TRBJ2-7; 9 nucleotides match TRBD2. Germline V gene lookup returns CDR1 SGHRS and CDR2 YFSETQ. J was trimmed by 6 bases and V by 5 bases; bases with no gene match: 6. The CDR3 runs to 13 residues. The CDR3 DNA reads as TGCGCCAGCAGACCTAGCGGGGTTGGCGAGCAGTACTTC. It encodes CASRPSGVGEQYF.

The chain employs TRBV5-4 and TRBJ2-5, with TRBD2 matching over 7 bases. The germline gives CDR1 SGHNT, CDR2 YYREEE (reference sequence). Trimming removed 4 bases from V and 4 bases from J; junction bases left unmatched: 7. This CDR3 contains 14 residues. The CDR3 spells CASSAWGEGETQYF. CDR3 bases: TGTGCCAGCAGCGCATGGGGGGAGGGAGAGACCCAGTACTTC. The full variable domain, rest sourced from reference TRBV5-4 and TRBJ2-5, is ETGVTQSPTHLIKTRGQQVTLRCSSQSGHNTVSWYQQALGQGPQFIFQYYREEENGRGNFPPRFSGLQFPNYSSELNVNALELDDSALYLCASSAWGEGETQYFGPGTRLLVL.

There are many counts of this clonotype. The V and J genes are TRBV4-2 and TRBJ1-2; perhaps TRBD1 as D (5 bases). V was cut by 6 bases and J by 2 bases, with 22 bases left in between. In germline, CDR1 is LGHNA, CDR2 YNFKEQ. This CDR3 region has 17 residues. Here the CDR3 DNA reads TGTGCCAGCAGTCCGACGCTAGGGGACGAAAGGAACTATGGCTACACCTTC. Protein sequence: CASSPTLGDERNYGYTF.

A few counts support this clonotype. The genes are TRBV15 and TRBJ1-3; D perhaps matches TRBD1 (6 bases). The CDR3 sequence is 16 residues long. Per germline, CDR1 LNHNV and CDR2 YYDKDF (reference sequence). With 9 bases removed from V and 0 bases from J, the gap between germline ends came to 18 bases. CDR3 in DNA: TGTGCCACATCCGCCCGCGGACAGCTCTCTGGAAACACCATATATTTT. It translates to CATSARGQLSGNTIYF.

V is TRBV6-1 and J is TRBJ1-1; 10 bases are a match to TRBD1. The CDR3 is made up of 14 amino acids. After removal of 7 bases from V and 4 bases from J, the junction contained 6 bases not matched to a gene. CDR1 is MNHNS and CDR2 is SASEGT in the germline V gene. The CDR3 here is CASTDRGLVTEAFF. The CDR3, as DNA: TGTGCCAGCACGGACAGGGGGTTGGTCACTGAAGCTTTCTTT.

This clonotype has just a few counts. The chain combines TRBV20-1 with TRBJ2-7; D gene unclear. V gave up 5 bases and J gave up 2 bases, with 10 bases separating them. The CDR3 consists of 12 residues. Germline V gives CDR1 DFQATT, CDR2 SNEGSKA (reference sequence). The CDR3 nucleotides read TGCAGTGCTGGTCAATCAACCTACGAGCAGTACTTC. Protein: CSAGQSTYEQYF.

Concerning this clonotype itself: This sequence may be a read error, since a much larger clone differs from it by one base. J is TRBJ2-2 and V is TRBV5-5, with D perhaps TRBD2 (5 bases). The CDR3 totals 13 residues. From germline, CDR1 is SGHKS and CDR2 YYEKEE (reference sequence). DNA of the CDR3: TGTGCCAGCAGCTACGGACGGACCGGGGAGCTGCTTTTT. Its protein product is CASSYGRTGELLF.